These 23 T cell receptor beta chains came from one sample sequenced in a study of T cell responses to AZD1222 COVID-19 vaccine. The repertoire was sequenced with immunoSEQ multiplex PCR; TCRdb's copy has only in-frame clones and lacks some. The sample consists of roughly 80,000 clones, about 93% of them appearing once. This specimen was peripheral blood, taken on day 0 of MenACWY control vaccination. These receptors came from an adult in good health.

This chain connects TRBV9 to TRBJ1-3; the D is unclear. The germline V and J ends were trimmed by 3 bases and 1 base, with 11 bases remaining between them. Per germline, CDR1 SGDLS and CDR2 YYNGEE. The CDR3 extends over 15 amino acids. As DNA, the CDR3 is TGTGCCAGCAGCGCCACCGCGGGATCTGGAAACACCATATATTTT. Protein product: CASSATAGSGNTIYF.

The chain uses TRBV7-2 and TRBJ2-1; no reliable D call. Trimming left V 1 base short and J 3 bases short, with 7 bases between. This CDR3 has 14 residues. The germline gives CDR1 SGHTA, CDR2 FQGNSA. The CDR3 DNA is TGTGCCAGCAGCTTAGATCAGAACTACAATGAGCAGTTCTTC. Encoded protein: CASSLDQNYNEQFF.

The rearrangement links TRBV27 to TRBJ2-7; D uncertain. Germline lookup yields CDR1 MNHEY and CDR2 SMNVEV (reference sequence). This CDR3 has 13 amino acids. Between the trimmed V and J ends, which lost 3 bases and 3 bases, there was a span of 9 bases. Here the CDR3 DNA reads TGTGCCAGCAGTTTCTCTGGGGACTACGAGCAGTACTTC. Its translation: CASSFSGDYEQYF.

Turning to this clone: Other nucleotide sequences from this sample produce the same CDR3. The chain has TRBV29-1 and TRBJ2-2; D uncertain. The CDR3 contains 14 residues. The V and J ends lost 2 bases and 2 bases respectively, with 9 bases between them. Germline values: CDR1 SQVTM, CDR2 ANQGSEA. The CDR3 here is CSVEKQLNTGELFF. The CDR3 DNA is TGCAGCGTTGAAAAACAGCTTAACACCGGGGAGCTGTTTTTT.

The CDR3: CASSYSPNEKLFF. The CDR3, as DNA: TGCGCCAGCAGCTACAGTCCTAATGAAAAACTGTTTTTT. The chain employs TRBV4-1 and TRBJ1-4; D is undetermined. Germline CDR1 MGHRA, CDR2 YSYEKL. The CDR3 spans 13 residues. Trimming cost V 5 bases and J 3 bases, with 7 bases left between them.

The chain couples TRBV9 to TRBJ2-7; 10 bases align to TRBD1. The trim removed 0 bases at V and 2 bases at J, leaving 5 bases unmatched. Germline lookup yields CDR1 SGDLS and CDR2 YYNGEE. CDR3 length equals 16 residues. CDR3 amino acids: CASSVGAGQGAYEQYF. The DNA of the CDR3 is TGTGCCAGCAGCGTAGGGGCTGGACAGGGGGCCTACGAGCAGTACTTC.

The rearrangement links TRBV3-1 (or the pseudogene TRBV3-2) to TRBJ2-1, with D possibly being TRBD1 or TRBD2 (6 bases each). With 4 bases removed from V and 10 bases from J, the gap between germline ends came to 23 bases. The germline CDR1 and CDR2 sequences are LGHDT and YNNKEL (reference sequence). The CDR3 spans 16 residues. The CDR3 loop reads CASSPFLGGGLAEQFF. The CDR3 DNA is TGTGCCAGCAGCCCTTTTCTCGGAGGGGGTTTAGCGGAGCAGTTCTTC.

This chain connects TRBV28 to TRBJ1-6; unclear D gene. Germline CDR1 reads MDHEN; CDR2 reads SYDVKM. V lost 5 bases to trimming and J lost 8 bases, with 10 bases between them. This CDR3 region has 13 residues. CDR3 DNA sequence: TGTGCCAGCAGTGAAGACCCACATTCACCCCTCCACTTT. Translating gives CASSEDPHSPLHF.

The V call is TRBV5-1, the J call TRBJ2-7; D may be TRBD1 (7 bases). This CDR3 is built from 15 residues. The germline CDR1 and CDR2 sequences are SGHRS and YFSETQ. Trimming pared 4 bases from V and 6 bases from J, leaving 20 bases between. CDR3: CASSPEGSGGLEQYF. The CDR3 DNA sequence: TGCGCCAGCAGCCCGGAGGGGTCAGGGGGGCTCGAGCAGTACTTC.

The chain has TRBV4-3 and TRBJ1-6; D is unclear. The CDR3 consists of 10 residues. Germline V lookup: CDR1 LGHNA, CDR2 YSLEER. Trimming shortened V by 8 bases and J by 6 bases, and 2 bases separated the two germline ends. The CDR3 sequence is CASLNSPLHF. Here the CDR3 DNA reads TGCGCCAGCCTTAATTCACCCCTCCACTTT.

The gene calls are TRBV3-1 (or the pseudogene TRBV3-2) and TRBJ2-2; tentative D call: TRBD2 (5 bases). The CDR3 sequence is 16 residues long. Trimming removed 4 bases from V and 2 bases from J, with 14 bases in between. The V gene's germline CDR1 is LGHDT and CDR2 YNNKEL (reference sequence). This CDR3 is CASSPRGGLNTGELFF. In DNA, the CDR3 is TGTGCCAGCAGCCCTCGAGGCGGGTTAAACACCGGGGAGCTGTTTTTT.

The rearrangement links TRBV19 to TRBJ1-1, with no clear D. CDR1 LNHDA and CDR2 SQIVND come from the germline V gene (reference sequence). Trimming removed 0 bases at V and 4 bases at J, with 12 bases between. The CDR3 sequence is 15 residues long. CDR3: CASSIDTRCGTEAFF. The CDR3 DNA reads TGTGCCAGTAGTATAGATACCCGGTGTGGCACTGAAGCTTTCTTT.

The rearrangement joins TRBV7-6 to TRBJ2-7; D possibly uses TRBD1 or TRBD2 (5 bases each). Germline-derived CDR1 and CDR2 are SGHVS and FNYEAQ. Trimming stripped 3 bases from V and 2 bases from J, with 23 bases between. There are 18 residues in the CDR3. The CDR3 DNA is TGTGCCAGCAGCTTCCGGGAAGGGGAGATAGCGACCGCCTACGAGCAGTACTTC. It is translated as CASSFREGEIATAYEQYF. The full variable domain, in which reference TRBV7-6 and TRBJ2-7 provide the parts outside the CDR3, is GAGVSQSPRYKVTKRGQDVALRCDPISGHVSLYWYRQALGQGPEFLTYFNYEAQQDKSGLPNDRFSAERPEGSISTLTIQRTEQRDSAMYRCASSFREGEIATAYEQYFGPGTRLTVT.

This clone was observed once. The chain recombines TRBV24-1 with TRBJ2-1; a weak D match, TRBD1 (5 bases). Germline V gene data show CDR1 as KGHDR and CDR2 as SFDVKD. The CDR3 runs 18 residues. Trimming left V 9 bases short and J 6 bases short, with 29 bases between. The chain's CDR3 is CATASNPLRGRSGNEQFF. The CDR3, as DNA: TGTGCCACCGCTTCCAATCCCTTAAGGGGTCGGTCGGGCAATGAGCAGTTCTTC.

This chain uses TRBV5-6 with TRBJ2-7; TRBD2 aligns across 8 bases. Germline V gives CDR1 SGHDT, CDR2 YYEEEE. Trimming at V came to 4 bases and at J to 2 bases, leaving 14 bases not matched to a gene. The CDR3 spans 17 residues. This CDR3 is CASSPYAGTRDPYEQYF. The CDR3 DNA sequence: TGTGCCAGCAGCCCCTACGCCGGGACTAGGGACCCCTACGAGCAGTACTTC.

The J gene is TRBJ2-5, the V gene TRBV9; TRBD2 aligns across 7 bases. The ends lost 2 bases at V and 5 bases at J; junction bases unmatched: 12. Germline V lookup: CDR1 SGDLS, CDR2 YYNGEE. The CDR3 covers 16 residues. The CDR3, as DNA: TGTGCCAGCAGCGTGGAGGAGAGCGGGATTATGGAGACCCAGTACTTC. This codes for CASSVEESGIMETQYF.

The chain joins TRBV6-6 to TRBJ2-1; no firm D call. Germline V gives CDR1 MNHNY, CDR2 SVGAGI (reference sequence). V lost 5 bases and J lost 3, with 14 bases in between. The CDR3 spans 15 residues. CDR3 sequence reads: CASSASGTGYNEQFF. The CDR3 nucleotides are TGTGCCAGCAGTGCCTCCGGAACGGGCTACAATGAGCAGTTCTTC.

V and J are TRBV7-2 and TRBJ1-5, with no clear D. CDR1 and CDR2 from the germline V gene are SGHTA and FQGNSA. The CDR3 runs 13 residues. The ends were cut back, 5 bases at V and 0 bases at J, with 5 bases in the middle. The CDR3 region is CASSASSNQPQHF. Here the CDR3 DNA reads TGTGCCAGCAGCGCCAGTAGCAATCAGCCCCAGCATTTT.

This chain connects TRBV10-3 to TRBJ2-3; D gene unclear. CDR1 and CDR2 (germline): ENHRY, SYGVKD. V lost 2 bases, J lost 2 bases, and 5 bases lay in between. The CDR3 spans 13 residues. The chain's CDR3 is CAISEGITDTQYF. The CDR3 bases are TGTGCCATCAGTGAGGGCATCACAGATACGCAGTATTTT.

This clone is a singleton in its sample. This sequence joins TRBV6-5 and TRBJ2-6; possibly TRBD1 or TRBD2 for D (6 bases each). In germline, CDR1 is MNHEY, CDR2 SVGAGI. V shed 11 bases and J shed 8 bases, with 19 bases lying between them. This CDR3 contains 14 residues. The DNA for the CDR3 is TGTGCCGGCTCGGGGGCGCTGGAGACCAACGTCCTGACTTTC. This codes for CAGSGALETNVLTF.

The CDR3 DNA reads as TGTGCCAGCTCCCCCACAGACTCTGGAAACACCATATATTTT. It yields the protein CASSPTDSGNTIYF. The genes are TRBV18 and TRBJ1-3; no definite D call. This CDR3 contains 14 residues. Germline assignment: CDR1 KGHSH and CDR2 LQKENI. Trimming took off 6 bases at V and 0 bases at J, with 9 bases between the two ends.

V gene TRBV7-6 combines with J gene TRBJ2-2, with D unclear. V was trimmed by 3 bases and J by 4 bases, leaving 3 bases between them. The CDR3 has 12 residues. Germline loops: CDR1 SGHVS, CDR2 FNYEAQ. The CDR3 loop reads CASSFGTGELFF. CDR3 DNA sequence: TGTGCCAGCAGCTTCGGCACCGGGGAGCTGTTTTTT.

CDR3 nucleotide sequence: TGTGCCAGCAGTTTAGCAGGGGGAGAGACCCAGTACTTC. Its translation is CASSLAGGETQYF. The chain uses TRBV28 and TRBJ2-5; 7 bases are shared with TRBD1. With V trimmed by 2 bases and J by 4 bases, 1 base remained unmatched. This CDR3 has 13 residues. Germline V gene lookup returns CDR1 MDHEN and CDR2 SYDVKM.